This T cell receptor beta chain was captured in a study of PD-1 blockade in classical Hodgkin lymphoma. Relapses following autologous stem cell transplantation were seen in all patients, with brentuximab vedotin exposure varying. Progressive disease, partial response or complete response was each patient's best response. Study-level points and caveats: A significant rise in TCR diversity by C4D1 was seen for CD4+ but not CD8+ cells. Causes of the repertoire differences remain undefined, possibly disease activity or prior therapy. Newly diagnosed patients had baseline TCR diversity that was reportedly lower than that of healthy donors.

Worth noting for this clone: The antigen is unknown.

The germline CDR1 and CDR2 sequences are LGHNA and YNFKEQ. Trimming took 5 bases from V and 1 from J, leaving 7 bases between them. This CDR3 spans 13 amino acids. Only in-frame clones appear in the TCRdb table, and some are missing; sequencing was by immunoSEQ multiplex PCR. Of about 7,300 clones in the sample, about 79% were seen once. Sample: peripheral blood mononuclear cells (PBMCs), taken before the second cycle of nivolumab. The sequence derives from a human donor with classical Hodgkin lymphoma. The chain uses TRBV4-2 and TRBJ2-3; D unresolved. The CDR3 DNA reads TGTGCCAGCAGCTTGGTGGGCACAGATACGCAGTATTTT. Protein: CASSLVGTDTQYF.